The rows below give T cell receptor beta chains drawn from one sample of a study of cytomegalovirus exposure and HLA in healthy donors. The table came from immunoSEQ multiplex PCR; TCRdb's copy has only in-frame clones and leaves some out. The sample holds 130,000 to 150,000 clones, over 70% seen once. The material sequenced was PBMCs. All receptors derive from a man aged 35-49 years in good health and CMV-seropositive. Each CDR3 is given with its conserved first and last residue. Fields, in order: clone size, V gene, D gene, J gene, CDR3 DNA, CDR3 protein. D genes are given only for firm matches. Rows may omit the clone size; those that give it use once, few, many or a size class.

clone_size: NA; v_call: TRBV4-1; d_call: NA; j_call: TRBJ2-7; cdr3_nt: TGCGCCAGCAGCCAAGACAGTGGGAGAGTAGTCGAGCAGTACTTC; cdr3_aa: CASSQDSGRVVEQYF
clone_size: NA; v_call: TRBV4-1; d_call: TRBD1; j_call: TRBJ1-4; cdr3_nt: TGCGCCAGCAGCCGACAGGGAAGGGATGAAAAACTGTTTTTT; cdr3_aa: CASSRQGRDEKLFF
clone_size: few; v_call: TRBV21-1; d_call: NA; j_call: TRBJ1-2; cdr3_nt: TGTGCCAGCAGCCACACGGACAGAACTGATTACTATGGCTACACCTTC; cdr3_aa: CASSHTDRTDYYGYTF
clone_size: NA; v_call: TRBV6-5; d_call: TRBD1; j_call: TRBJ2-7; cdr3_nt: TGTGCCAGCAGCCTGGGACAGCTTGCCACCTACGAGCAGTACTTC; cdr3_aa: CASSLGQLATYEQYF
clone_size: NA; v_call: TRBV9; d_call: NA; j_call: TRBJ2-7; cdr3_nt: TGTGCCAGCAGCGCCGGTCTAGCGTTCCACGAGCAGTACTTC; cdr3_aa: CASSAGLAFHEQYF
clone_size: NA; v_call: TRBV5-4; d_call: TRBD2; j_call: TRBJ2-1; cdr3_nt: TGTGCCAGCAGCTTGACTAGCGGGAGGGGGAATGAGCAGTTCTTC; cdr3_aa: CASSLTSGRGNEQFF
clone_size: NA; v_call: TRBV27; d_call: NA; j_call: TRBJ1-2; cdr3_nt: TGTGCCAGCAGTTCGGCACAGGGCTATGGCTACACCTTC; cdr3_aa: CASSSAQGYGYTF
clone_size: few; v_call: TRBV7-9; d_call: NA; j_call: TRBJ1-1; cdr3_nt: TGTGCCAGCAGCTTACTAACAGCGCTTCAACTCGTCAGGGGAAGGGAAGCTTTCTTT; cdr3_aa: CASSLLTALQLVRGREAFF
clone_size: NA; v_call: TRBV28; d_call: NA; j_call: TRBJ2-1; cdr3_nt: TGTGCCAGCAGTTTGAGGTATGAGCAGTTCTTC; cdr3_aa: CASSLRYEQFF
clone_size: NA; v_call: TRBV9; d_call: TRBD2; j_call: TRBJ2-7; cdr3_nt: TGTGCCAGCAGCGTAGGGGCTAGCGGGACCTACGAGCAGTACTTC; cdr3_aa: CASSVGASGTYEQYF
clone_size: NA; v_call: TRBV6-4; d_call: NA; j_call: TRBJ1-1; cdr3_nt: TGTGCCAGCAGACGCAGGGTGGTGGAGACTGAAGCTTTCTTT; cdr3_aa: CASRRRVVETEAFF
clone_size: NA; v_call: TRBV28; d_call: TRBD1; j_call: TRBJ1-5; cdr3_nt: TGTGCCAGCAGTAGGCAGGACAGGGAGAATCAGCCCCAGCATTTT; cdr3_aa: CASSRQDRENQPQHF
clone_size: NA; v_call: TRBV11-1; d_call: NA; j_call: TRBJ1-1; cdr3_nt: TGTGCCAGCAGCTTAACGACAGGGAACACTGAAGCTTTCTTT; cdr3_aa: CASSLTTGNTEAFF
clone_size: few; v_call: TRBV6-6; d_call: NA; j_call: TRBJ1-2; cdr3_nt: TGTGCCAGCAGTTACGGACACCTTCAGAACTATGGCTACACCTTC; cdr3_aa: CASSYGHLQNYGYTF
clone_size: NA; v_call: TRBV11-2; d_call: TRBD2; j_call: TRBJ2-1; cdr3_nt: TGTGCCAGCAGAACCCTAGCGGGAGGCATTGTACAATGGACCAAGGAGCAGTTCTTC; cdr3_aa: CASRTLAGGIVQWTKEQFF
clone_size: NA; v_call: TRBV4-1; d_call: NA; j_call: TRBJ2-1; cdr3_nt: TGCGCCAGCAGCCCACCGACAGATTCGAATGAGCAGTTCTTC; cdr3_aa: CASSPPTDSNEQFF
clone_size: NA; v_call: TRBV6-4; d_call: NA; j_call: TRBJ2-1; cdr3_nt: TGTGCCAGCAGTGACTCCCGACTAGGGTCTAACAATGAGCAGTTCTTC; cdr3_aa: CASSDSRLGSNNEQFF
clone_size: NA; v_call: TRBV6-6; d_call: NA; j_call: TRBJ2-7; cdr3_nt: TGTGCCAGCAGTTACTTCGGTTGGTACGAGCAGTACTTC; cdr3_aa: CASSYFGWYEQYF
clone_size: NA; v_call: TRBV28; d_call: TRBD1; j_call: TRBJ1-6; cdr3_nt: TGTGCCAGCAAGAGGGGGCTCGGCTCACCCCTCCACTTT; cdr3_aa: CASKRGLGSPLHF
clone_size: NA; v_call: TRBV18; d_call: NA; j_call: TRBJ1-2; cdr3_nt: TGTGCCAGCTCACCAAGGGGACAACCATATGGCTACACCTTC; cdr3_aa: CASSPRGQPYGYTF
clone_size: NA; v_call: TRBV4-1; d_call: NA; j_call: TRBJ1-3; cdr3_nt: TGCGCCAGCAGCCAAGGTTGGTCCTACTCTGGAAACACCATATATTTT; cdr3_aa: CASSQGWSYSGNTIYF
clone_size: few; v_call: TRBV6-5; d_call: TRBD1; j_call: TRBJ1-2; cdr3_nt: TGTGCCAGCAGCCCCACAGGGGGCTTCTATGGCTACACCTTC; cdr3_aa: CASSPTGGFYGYTF
clone_size: NA; v_call: TRBV19; d_call: TRBD1; j_call: TRBJ2-1; cdr3_nt: TGTGCCAGTAGTATACTAACAGGGGCCTACAATGAGCAGTTCTTC; cdr3_aa: CASSILTGAYNEQFF
clone_size: NA; v_call: TRBV9; d_call: TRBD2; j_call: TRBJ2-7; cdr3_nt: TGTGCCAGCAGCGTAGGCGGGAGGGTCTACGAGCAGTACTTC; cdr3_aa: CASSVGGRVYEQYF
clone_size: once; v_call: TRBV19; d_call: NA; j_call: TRBJ1-4; cdr3_nt: TGTGCCAGTAGTGGGCAGGGGCGAGAAAAACTGTTTTTT; cdr3_aa: CASSGQGREKLFF
clone_size: NA; v_call: TRBV29-1; d_call: NA; j_call: TRBJ1-1; cdr3_nt: TGCAGCGTTGAAGCTGAGAGGGCGCGGAACACTGAAGCTTTCTTT; cdr3_aa: CSVEAERARNTEAFF
clone_size: NA; v_call: TRBV7-9; d_call: TRBD2; j_call: TRBJ2-4; cdr3_nt: TGTGCCAGCAGCTGGACTAGCGGGGGGACCCTAGCCAAAAACATTCAGTACTTC; cdr3_aa: CASSWTSGGTLAKNIQYF
clone_size: NA; v_call: TRBV11-2; d_call: TRBD1; j_call: TRBJ1-2; cdr3_nt: TGTGCCAGCAGTTGGGCAGGGGGCCAATCAGTCTATGGCTACACCTTC; cdr3_aa: CASSWAGGQSVYGYTF
clone_size: once; v_call: TRBV30; d_call: TRBD2; j_call: TRBJ2-1; cdr3_nt: TGTGCCTGGGGGACTAGCGGGAGCTCCTACAATGAGCAGTTCTTC; cdr3_aa: CAWGTSGSSYNEQFF
clone_size: NA; v_call: TRBV5-4; d_call: TRBD2; j_call: TRBJ2-4; cdr3_nt: TGTGCCAGCAGCTTCGGAGCGGGACTAGCGGGGAGCATTCAGTACTTC; cdr3_aa: CASSFGAGLAGSIQYF
clone_size: NA; v_call: TRBV6-6; d_call: NA; j_call: TRBJ2-7; cdr3_nt: TGTGCCAGCACTTCCCCAGGGCAGCGACAGACCTACGAGCAGTACTTC; cdr3_aa: CASTSPGQRQTYEQYF
clone_size: NA; v_call: TRBV27; d_call: NA; j_call: TRBJ2-1; cdr3_nt: TGTGCCAGCAAATCAGGGGCGTACAATGAGCAGTTCTTC; cdr3_aa: CASKSGAYNEQFF
clone_size: NA; v_call: TRBV15; d_call: NA; j_call: TRBJ2-2; cdr3_nt: TGTGCCACCAGCAGAGGTAGAAGGGGAAACACCGGGGAGCTGTTTTTT; cdr3_aa: CATSRGRRGNTGELFF
clone_size: few; v_call: TRBV7-9; d_call: TRBD2; j_call: TRBJ2-1; cdr3_nt: TGTGCCAGCAGTTCCTCCGGGACTAGCAGCTACAATGAGCAGTTCTTC; cdr3_aa: CASSSSGTSSYNEQFF
clone_size: NA; v_call: TRBV5-5; d_call: NA; j_call: TRBJ2-7; cdr3_nt: TGTGCCAGCAGCTTGGAGGAGGACGAGCAGTACTTC; cdr3_aa: CASSLEEDEQYF
clone_size: NA; v_call: TRBV6-5; d_call: NA; j_call: TRBJ2-2; cdr3_nt: TGTGCCATCCGAGACAGAAACACCGGGGAGCTGTTTTTT; cdr3_aa: CAIRDRNTGELFF
clone_size: NA; v_call: TRBV28; d_call: NA; j_call: TRBJ2-7; cdr3_nt: TGTGCCAGCAGTGGCGGCCCACACCCTTACGAGCAGTACTTC; cdr3_aa: CASSGGPHPYEQYF
clone_size: NA; v_call: TRBV30; d_call: TRBD1; j_call: TRBJ2-7; cdr3_nt: TGTGCCTGGAGTCGGACAGGGGTTTCCTACGAGCAGTACTTC; cdr3_aa: CAWSRTGVSYEQYF
clone_size: NA; v_call: TRBV9; d_call: TRBD1; j_call: TRBJ2-3; cdr3_nt: TGTGCCAGCAGCTCCGAGGTAGGGGGCGTCCCGAGCACAGATACGCAGTATTTT; cdr3_aa: CASSSEVGGVPSTDTQYF
clone_size: NA; v_call: TRBV28; d_call: NA; j_call: TRBJ1-6; cdr3_nt: TGTGCCAGCAGTCCGGTCTCCTATAATTCACCCCTCCACTTT; cdr3_aa: CASSPVSYNSPLHF
clone_size: once; v_call: TRBV15; d_call: NA; j_call: TRBJ1-5; cdr3_nt: TGTGCCACCAGCAGAGACTATAGCAATCAGCCCCAGCATTTT; cdr3_aa: CATSRDYSNQPQHF
clone_size: NA; v_call: TRBV2; d_call: NA; j_call: TRBJ2-1; cdr3_nt: TGTGCCAGCAAAAGGGGTAGCGGAGAGGATGAGCAGTTCTTC; cdr3_aa: CASKRGSGEDEQFF
clone_size: NA; v_call: TRBV19; d_call: NA; j_call: TRBJ2-6; cdr3_nt: TGTGCCAGTAGTGACACCTTGACAGCTTCTGGGGCCAACGTCCTGACTTTC; cdr3_aa: CASSDTLTASGANVLTF
clone_size: NA; v_call: TRBV7-2; d_call: NA; j_call: TRBJ2-7; cdr3_nt: TGTGCCAGCAGCTCGACTAGTGTTCCATACGAGCAGTACTTC; cdr3_aa: CASSSTSVPYEQYF
clone_size: NA; v_call: TRBV25-1; d_call: TRBD1; j_call: TRBJ1-4; cdr3_nt: TGTGCCAGCAGTGAGTGGACAGGGAGAATTGCTAATGAAAAACTGTTTTTT; cdr3_aa: CASSEWTGRIANEKLFF
clone_size: NA; v_call: TRBV2; d_call: NA; j_call: TRBJ2-6; cdr3_nt: TGTGCCAGCAGCTTACCGAGACTCTCTGGGGCCAACGTCCTGACTTTC; cdr3_aa: CASSLPRLSGANVLTF
clone_size: NA; v_call: TRBV5-1; d_call: TRBD2; j_call: TRBJ2-2; cdr3_nt: TGCGCCAGCAGCTTGGGCGGGGGGACGAACACCGGGGAGCTGTTTTTT; cdr3_aa: CASSLGGGTNTGELFF
clone_size: NA; v_call: TRBV10-3; d_call: TRBD1; j_call: TRBJ2-2; cdr3_nt: TGTGCCATCAGTGAGATTGGACAGGGCGTTAGGGAGCTGTTTTTT; cdr3_aa: CAISEIGQGVRELFF
clone_size: NA; v_call: TRBV5-6; d_call: TRBD1; j_call: TRBJ1-1; cdr3_nt: TGTGCCAGCAGCGGCAGGGGGTACACTGAAGCTTTCTTT; cdr3_aa: CASSGRGYTEAFF
clone_size: NA; v_call: TRBV7-6; d_call: TRBD1; j_call: TRBJ2-7; cdr3_nt: TGTGCCAGCAGCTCATTTCCGGGACAGAATTACGAGCAGTACTTC; cdr3_aa: CASSSFPGQNYEQYF
clone_size: NA; v_call: TRBV5-4; d_call: NA; j_call: TRBJ1-1; cdr3_nt: TGTGCCAGCAGCTTATTACGCACCGGGATGGGCTGGACTGAAGCTTTCTTT; cdr3_aa: CASSLLRTGMGWTEAFF
clone_size: NA; v_call: TRBV5-1; d_call: TRBD2; j_call: TRBJ2-1; cdr3_nt: TGCGCCAGCAGCTTGGCCGGCGGGAGGGGCTACAATGAGCAGTTCTTC; cdr3_aa: CASSLAGGRGYNEQFF
clone_size: NA; v_call: TRBV7-9; d_call: NA; j_call: TRBJ1-1; cdr3_nt: TGTGCCAGCAGCCACCCCGGACTTCCGAACACTGAAGCTTTCTTT; cdr3_aa: CASSHPGLPNTEAFF
clone_size: NA; v_call: TRBV7-9; d_call: NA; j_call: TRBJ2-7; cdr3_nt: TGTGCCAGCAGCTTAGGCCTCCTGAGCTCCTACGAGCAGTACTTC; cdr3_aa: CASSLGLLSSYEQYF
clone_size: NA; v_call: TRBV7-6; d_call: TRBD1; j_call: TRBJ2-3; cdr3_nt: TGTGCCAGCAGCTTAGCCGGGACAGGGGGCGCAGATACGCAGTATTTT; cdr3_aa: CASSLAGTGGADTQYF